The next 2 T cell receptor beta chains were all read from a single sample in a study of blood T cells in healthy people across ages. Using a J-beta primer mix together with a sample-barcoded 5' primer, a second PCR was run for about 6 to 12 cycles. TCRdb recomputed calls from the 5' RACE reads with MiXCR, one row per CDR3 protein. The table lists around 1,800,000 distinct CDR3 sequences, roughly two fifths of them singletons, with 23% in the top ten. Sequencing was performed on blood. The source is a human donor in good health.

This clonotype has only a few counts. The chain recombines TRBV9 with TRBJ2-3; tentative D call: TRBD2 (5 bases). Trimming shortened V by 1 base and J by 5 bases, and 11 bases separated the two germline ends. Germline lookup yields CDR1 SGDLS and CDR2 YYNGEE. CDR3 length equals 14 residues. The CDR3 is CASSVLTKGDTQYF. CDR3 in DNA: TGTGCCAGCAGCGTATTGACTAAGGGAGATACGCAGTATTTT.

V usage is TRBV7-2 and J usage is TRBJ1-1; D gene ambiguous. The germline V gene has CDR1 SGHTA and CDR2 FQGNSA. CDR3 size: 17 residues. The V end was cut by 3 bases, the J end by 0 bases, with 17 bases between. CDR3 bases: TGTGCCAGCAGCTTCACCGGGAACCTAAACATGAACACTGAAGCTTTCTTT. It codes for CASSFTGNLNMNTEAFF.